This T cell receptor (beta chain) was obtained from a study of shared clonotypes between healthy human individuals (dated by TCRdb to about 2020). Background on the whole study: A few men and a couple of women, aged 18 to 49 years, made up the cohort. The study deeply sequenced blood TCR repertoires of about 5 healthy adults to estimate repertoire size and the extent of clonotype sharing between individuals. To increase sequencing depth and limit assay-specific biases, different laboratories used diverse techniques to prepare libraries and sequence TCR repertoires. Leukapheresis yielded between about 0.85 and 10 billion PBMCs per donor. For each donor, CD4 naive and CD4 memory were each run on three plates, CD8 naive on two plates, and CD8 memory on one plate. Beyond this particular receptor, the publication reports: Because the study included only a small number of donors, the genetic and exposure-history diversity represented was limited. Even with the large sequencing depth, rarefaction of the sorted-subset datasets indicated that sequencing was incomplete. Naive subsets generally had larger estimated clonotype richness than memory subsets. Based on pairwise subsampling, the degree of clonotype sharing among donors was expected to be affected by sequencing depth. Across four donors, around 5.4% of naive CD4, 3% to 3.5% of naive CD8, under 2.5% of memory CD4, and under 0.45% of memory CD8 clonotypes were shared. Clonotypes shared by all four sorted-subset donors showed higher generation probabilities than non-shared clonotypes. Sampling was limited to blood, and TCR repertoires in tissue likely differ from TCR repertoires in blood.

On this clone itself: It lacks a known antigen. No quality values exist for individual bases; no much larger clone is one base distant.

V was cut back by 2 bases and J by 6 bases, leaving a gap of 10 bases between them. From the cysteine up to the phenylalanine, the CDR3 has a length of 14 residues. The sequence is cut down to CDR3 DNA, 42 bases in frame from base 1. CDR1 SGHAT and CDR2 FQNNGV are derived from the germline V gene. CD8 naive samples consisted of CD45RO-negative cells that were positively selected for CCR7, yielding a CD45RA+CCR7+ population without TemRA cells. The donors were healthy, HIV-negative adults with no recently reported acute infections or vaccinations. All donors were Caucasian adults living in Nashville, Tennessee, USA. Blood was collected by leukapheresis, and PBMCs were isolated by Ficoll-Histopaque density gradient centrifugation and then cryopreserved in liquid nitrogen vapor phase. Purity and quantity of every magnetically sorted T cell population were checked by analytical flow cytometry. Genomic DNA was isolated from every sorted fraction and measured by UV absorbance on a Nanodrop 2000c.

Using the deep immunoSEQ assay, TCR CDR3 regions were amplified from genomic DNA by multiplex PCR. For each cell subset, the extracted genomic DNA was distributed evenly across all wells of several immunoSEQ 96-well plates, and each plate served as one replicate. For sorted subsets, 200 to 250 ng genomic DNA, equal to some 30,000 T cell genomes, was loaded into each replicate PCR. The purified libraries were quantified using a Qubit 3.0 fluorometer, sized with a Bioanalyzer 2100, and then quantified again using the KAPA Library Quantification kit. A separate single-read 150-cycle Illumina NextSeq 550 flow cell was used to sequence each immunoSEQ 96-well plate. On the study's bioinformatics: Because the immunoSEQ output held only junctional sequences and lacked quality scores, the filtering could not match the filtering applied to full-length reads. Sequences were annotated with PyIR, a Python wrapper for IgBLAST v1.9, using IMGT germline references to assign V/J genes and CDR3. Reads were removed for weak V/J assignments (E-value above 1e-6), missing CDR3, stop codons, out-of-frame junctions, or ambiguous translated residues. V3J clonotypes were defined by identical inferred V gene, J gene, and CDR3 amino acid sequence. Percentage overlap between repertoires was computed as shared unique clonotypes divided by the size of the smaller repertoire. RTK rarefaction, the Chao1 estimator, and Recon v2.1 estimates of unobserved clonotypes were used to assess repertoire richness. Generation probabilities were computed with OLGA for all TCRbeta clonotypes obtained by the gDNA method from several donors. This is the immuneACCESS table as TCRdb keeps it, with only in-frame sequences that have V and J called. A part of the clones is gone; compared with another copy, unresolved V genes explain less than half, and the rest is unexplained. The V and J calls and clone size are taken from that table; D and trimming were inferred from the DNA. The table for this sample lists around 650,000 clones; approximately 96% of them were counted only once. The leading ten clones occupy roughly 0.1% of the sample.

The chain is encoded by TRBV11-2 joined to TRBJ2-2; the D match is possibly TRBD1 or TRBD2, with 6 bases aligned in each. This clonotype was obtained from a woman in her twenties or thirties in good health. Sequenced sample: naive CD8+ T cells sorted from blood. This sample's cell subset or site label indicates: CD45RA+CCR7+. DNA sequence: TGTGCCAGCAGCTTAATCCGGGGGCCCGGGGAGCTGTTTTTT. It encodes CASSLIRGPGELFF.